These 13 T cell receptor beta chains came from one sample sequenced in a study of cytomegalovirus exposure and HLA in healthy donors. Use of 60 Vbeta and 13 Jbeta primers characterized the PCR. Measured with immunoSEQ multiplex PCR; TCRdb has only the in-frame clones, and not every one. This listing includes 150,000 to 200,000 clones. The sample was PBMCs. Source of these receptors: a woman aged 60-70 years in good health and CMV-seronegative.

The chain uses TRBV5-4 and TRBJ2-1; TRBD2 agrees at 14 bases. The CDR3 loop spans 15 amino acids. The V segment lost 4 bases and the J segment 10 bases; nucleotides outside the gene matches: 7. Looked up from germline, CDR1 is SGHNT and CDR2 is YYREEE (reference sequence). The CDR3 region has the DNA TGTGCCAGCAGCCCCGGGACTAGCGGGAGAAGGGAGCAGTTCTTC. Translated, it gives CASSPGTSGRREQFF.

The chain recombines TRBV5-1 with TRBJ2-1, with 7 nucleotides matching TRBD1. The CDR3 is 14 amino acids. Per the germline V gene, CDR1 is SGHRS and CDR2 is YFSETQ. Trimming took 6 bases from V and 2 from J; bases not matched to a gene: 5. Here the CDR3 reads CASKLQGTYNEQFF. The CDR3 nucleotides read TGCGCCAGCAAGTTACAGGGGACCTACAATGAGCAGTTCTTC.

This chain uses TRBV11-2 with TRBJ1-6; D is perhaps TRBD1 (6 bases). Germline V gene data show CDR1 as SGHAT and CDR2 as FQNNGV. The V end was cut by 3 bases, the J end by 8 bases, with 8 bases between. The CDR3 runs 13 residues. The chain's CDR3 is CASSFRGDSPLHF. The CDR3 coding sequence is TGTGCCAGCAGCTTCAGGGGAGATTCACCCCTCCACTTT.

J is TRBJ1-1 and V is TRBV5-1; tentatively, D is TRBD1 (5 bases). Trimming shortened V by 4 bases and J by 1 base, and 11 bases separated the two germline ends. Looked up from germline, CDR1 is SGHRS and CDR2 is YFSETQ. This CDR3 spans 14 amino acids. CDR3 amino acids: CASSLDTQNTEAFF. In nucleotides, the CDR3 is TGCGCCAGCAGCCTGGACACCCAGAACACTGAAGCTTTCTTT. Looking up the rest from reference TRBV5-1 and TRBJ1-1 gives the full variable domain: KAGVTQTPRYLIKTRGQQVTLSCSPISGHRSVSWYQQTPGQGLQFLFEYFSETQRNKGNFPGRFSGRQFSNSRSEMNVSTLELGDSALYLCASSLDTQNTEAFFGQGTRLTVV.

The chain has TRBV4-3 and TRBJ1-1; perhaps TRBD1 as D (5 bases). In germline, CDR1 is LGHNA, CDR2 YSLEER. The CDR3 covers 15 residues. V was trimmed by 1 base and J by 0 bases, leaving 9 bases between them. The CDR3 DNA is TGCGCCAGCAGCCAAGTTGGGGGGGTGAACACTGAAGCTTTCTTT. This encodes CASSQVGGVNTEAFF.

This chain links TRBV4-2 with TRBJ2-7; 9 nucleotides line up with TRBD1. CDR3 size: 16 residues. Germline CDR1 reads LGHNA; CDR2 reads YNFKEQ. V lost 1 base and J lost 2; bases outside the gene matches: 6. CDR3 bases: TGTGCCAGCAGCCAAGCCCGGGACAGGGTGACCTACGAGCAGTACTTC. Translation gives CASSQARDRVTYEQYF.

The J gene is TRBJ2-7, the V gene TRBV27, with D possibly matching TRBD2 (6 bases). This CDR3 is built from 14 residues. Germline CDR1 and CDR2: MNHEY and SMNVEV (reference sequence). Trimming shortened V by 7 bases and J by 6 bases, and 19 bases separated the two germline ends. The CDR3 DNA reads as TGTGCCAGCAAAAGGGACTGGAAGCAGTCCGAGCAGTACTTC. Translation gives CASKRDWKQSEQYF.

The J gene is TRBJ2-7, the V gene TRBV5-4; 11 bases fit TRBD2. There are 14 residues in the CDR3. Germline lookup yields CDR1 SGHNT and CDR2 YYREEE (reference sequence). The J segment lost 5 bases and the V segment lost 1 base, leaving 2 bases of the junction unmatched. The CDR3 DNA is TGTGCCAGCAGCTTGCTAGCGGGAGGAGACGAGCAGTACTTC. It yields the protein CASSLLAGGDEQYF.

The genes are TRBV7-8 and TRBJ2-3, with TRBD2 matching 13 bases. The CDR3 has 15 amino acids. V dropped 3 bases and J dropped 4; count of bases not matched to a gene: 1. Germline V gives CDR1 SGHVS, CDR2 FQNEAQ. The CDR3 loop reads CASSLGLAGPDTQYF. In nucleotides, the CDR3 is TGTGCCAGCAGCTTGGGACTAGCGGGACCAGATACGCAGTATTTT.

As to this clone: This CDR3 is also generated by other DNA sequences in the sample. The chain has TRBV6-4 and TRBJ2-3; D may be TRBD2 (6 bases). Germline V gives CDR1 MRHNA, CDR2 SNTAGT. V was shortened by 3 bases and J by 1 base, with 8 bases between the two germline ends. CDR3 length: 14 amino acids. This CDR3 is CASSDGGGTDTQYF. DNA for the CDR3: TGTGCCAGCAGTGATGGAGGGGGCACAGATACGCAGTATTTT.

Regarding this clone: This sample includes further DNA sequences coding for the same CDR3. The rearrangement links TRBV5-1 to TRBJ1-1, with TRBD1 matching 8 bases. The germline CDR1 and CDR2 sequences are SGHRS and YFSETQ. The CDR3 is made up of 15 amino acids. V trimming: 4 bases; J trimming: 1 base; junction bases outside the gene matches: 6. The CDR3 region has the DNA TGCGCCAGCAGCCTTGGACAGGGAGAGAACACTGAAGCTTTCTTT. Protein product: CASSLGQGENTEAFF.

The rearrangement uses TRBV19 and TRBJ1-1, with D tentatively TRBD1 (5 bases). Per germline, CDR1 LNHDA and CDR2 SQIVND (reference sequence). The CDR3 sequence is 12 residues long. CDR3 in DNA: TGTGCTACGACAGTATGGAACACTGAAGCTTTCTTT. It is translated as CATTVWNTEAFF.

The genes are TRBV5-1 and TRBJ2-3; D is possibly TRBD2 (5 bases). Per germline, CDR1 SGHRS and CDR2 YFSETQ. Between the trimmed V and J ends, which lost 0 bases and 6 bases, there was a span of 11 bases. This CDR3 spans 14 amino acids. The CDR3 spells CASSLVAGGDTQYF. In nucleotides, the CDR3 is TGCGCCAGCAGCTTGGTCGCCGGAGGTGATACGCAGTATTTT. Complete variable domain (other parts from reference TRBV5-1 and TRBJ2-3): KAGVTQTPRYLIKTRGQQVTLSCSPISGHRSVSWYQQTPGQGLQFLFEYFSETQRNKGNFPGRFSGRQFSNSRSEMNVSTLELGDSALYLCASSLVAGGDTQYFGPGTRLTVL.